This T cell receptor beta chain was identified in a study of T-cell reconstitution after alpha-beta-depleted transplantation in children (TCRdb year 2016). For the wider study: The study quantitatively tracked T-cell immune reconstitution after TCRalphabeta/CD19-depleted allogeneic hematopoietic cell transplantation in children using TCR repertoire profiling.

Spanning cysteine to phenylalanine, the CDR3 consists of 18 amino acids. Just CDR3 DNA is preserved here, 54 bases in frame from base 1. Based on the germline V gene, the CDR1 and CDR2 sequences are ENHRY and SYGVKD. V ends up 0 bases short and J 3 bases short, with an unmatched junction base count of 9. Concerning this clonotype: Its target antigen remains unknown. Base qualities are not recorded, but no much larger clone differs from it by a single base.

Receptor libraries were prepared by PCR. Instrument used: Illumina HiSeq 2500. TCR library preparation used molecular barcoding, with unique molecular identifiers applied to normalize quantification of the TCRbeta repertoire. TCRdb redid the processing of the public reads, applying fastp at Q25 and MiXCR, and retained in-frame beta chains. Here each entry gathers all rows of one CDR3 protein and keeps the most common genes and DNA. For this sample the table gives 490,000 or so distinct CDR3 sequences, of which about 12% were detected only once. Clones ranked in the top ten supply about 5% of the sample.

This receptor chain uses TRBV10-3 and TRBJ2-3; the junction holds 10 bases that match TRBD2. The sequencing used PBMCs from the stem cell graft donor, collected from the stem cell graft. The clonotype was recovered from a human donor who donated a stem cell graft to a child with combined immunodeficiency. DNA sequence: TGTGCCATCAGTGAGTCGTGGGGACTAGCGATGAGGACAGATACGCAGTATTTT. Its coded protein is CAISESWGLAMRTDTQYF.